The 24 T cell receptor beta chains given below trace back to one sample, sequenced in a study of blood T cell repertoires in COVID-19. Measured with immunoSEQ multiplex PCR; TCRdb has only the in-frame clones, and not every one. Among about 45,000 clones listed, around 79% were seen once. The sequenced material came from peripheral blood. The receptors here all came from a human donor in a cohort sampled during active COVID-19.

This chain uses TRBV11-3 with TRBJ2-1; 9 bases align to TRBD2. The CDR3 extends over 15 amino acids. V was pared by 4 bases and J by 5 bases, with 6 bases of the junction left unmatched. Germline lookup yields CDR1 SGHNT and CDR2 YENEEA. The CDR3 loop reads CASSSGTSMDNEQFF. In DNA, the CDR3 is TGTGCCAGCAGCTCCGGGACTAGCATGGACAATGAGCAGTTCTTC.

This sequence joins TRBV29-1 and TRBJ2-5, with D maybe TRBD1 (5 bases). CDR3 length equals 13 residues. Trimming took off 4 bases at V and 4 bases at J, with 13 bases between the two ends. Germline loops: CDR1 SQVTM, CDR2 ANQGSEA. The CDR3 sequence is CSVVRAGRETQYF. The CDR3 nucleotides are TGCAGCGTTGTTAGGGCAGGGCGAGAGACCCAGTACTTC.

V gene TRBV6-1 combines with J gene TRBJ1-1; D gene ambiguous. Germline-derived CDR1 and CDR2 are MNHNS and SASEGT. V lost 1 base, J lost 8 bases, and 5 bases lay in between. The CDR3 covers 11 residues. The CDR3 loop reads CASSEVGEAFF. The CDR3 DNA sequence: TGTGCCAGCAGTGAAGTCGGGGAAGCTTTCTTT.

Only a few counts were recorded for this clone. The chain links TRBV28 to TRBJ2-7; D is unclear. Trimming stripped 8 bases from V and 2 bases from J, with 10 bases between. This CDR3 contains 12 residues. Germline CDR1 and CDR2: MDHEN and SYDVKM. CDR3 sequence reads: CASWATTYEQYF. The CDR3, as DNA: TGTGCCAGCTGGGCCACAACCTACGAGCAGTACTTC.

V and J are TRBV18 and TRBJ2-1; 10 positions match TRBD2. The CDR3 runs to 15 residues. Trimming at V came to 3 bases and at J to 9 bases, leaving 8 bases not matched to a gene. Per the germline V gene, CDR1 is KGHSH and CDR2 is LQKENI. Here the CDR3 reads CASSPLAGDRAEQFF. CDR3 in DNA: TGTGCCAGCTCACCCCTAGCGGGAGACAGGGCTGAGCAGTTCTTC. Variable domain in full (rest from reference TRBV18 and TRBJ2-1): NAGVMQNPRHLVRRRGQEARLRCSPMKGHSHVYWYRQLPEEGLKFMVYLQKENIIDESGMPKERFSAEFPKEGPSILRIQQVVRGDSAAYFCASSPLAGDRAEQFFGPGTRLTVL.

This CDR3 is CASKLADRASYEQYF. CDR3 coding DNA: TGTGCCAGCAAGTTGGCGGACAGGGCCTCCTACGAGCAGTACTTC. The chain combines TRBV28 with TRBJ2-7, with 8 nucleotides matching TRBD1. This CDR3 region has 15 residues. V was pared by 7 bases and J by 0 bases, with 8 bases of the junction left unmatched. Germline loops: CDR1 MDHEN, CDR2 SYDVKM.

V is TRBV19 and J is TRBJ2-1; 10 bases fit TRBD2. Germline V lookup: CDR1 LNHDA, CDR2 SQIVND (reference sequence). Trimming took 1 base from V and 12 from J; bases not matched to a gene: 3. This CDR3 has 13 residues. As DNA, the CDR3 is TGTGCCAGTAGTATAGTGGTAGCGGGAGGGCAGTTCTTC. Translated, it gives CASSIVVAGGQFF.

This clone was seen only once. The rearrangement links TRBV29-1 to TRBJ1-4; 7 positions agree with TRBD1. The V and J ends lost 6 bases and 7 bases, in that order; junction bases with no gene match: 8. This CDR3 contains 13 residues. Germline lookup yields CDR1 SQVTM and CDR2 ANQGSEA. The CDR3 loop is CSVNRGRGEKLFF. CDR3 DNA: TGCAGCGTAAACAGGGGCAGGGGTGAAAAACTGTTTTTT.

J is TRBJ2-5 and V is TRBV11-2; D is unresolved. V lost 5 bases, J lost 0 bases, and 4 bases lay in between. The CDR3 contains 12 residues. The germline V gene has CDR1 SGHAT and CDR2 FQNNGV. Here the CDR3 DNA reads TGTGCCAGCAGCCCCTACCAAGAGACCCAGTACTTC. Residues: CASSPYQETQYF.

This clone was seen once. CDR3 DNA sequence: TGTGCCACCAGTGATGCGGACAGGGGTTGGTTCTTC. It translates to CATSDADRGWFF. This chain joins TRBV24-1 and TRBJ2-1, with 9 bases aligning to TRBD1. CDR1 and CDR2 (germline): KGHDR, SFDVKD. V gave up 3 bases and J gave up 15 bases; unmatched junction bases: 5. The CDR3 is 12 residues long.

The V call is TRBV10-3, the J call TRBJ2-2, with 10 bases lining up with TRBD2. This CDR3 comprises 16 residues. J gave up 0 bases and V 5 bases, and 3 bases lay outside the gene matches. Per the germline V gene, CDR1 is ENHRY and CDR2 is SYGVKD. The CDR3 region is CAISKTSGSNTGELFF. In nucleotides, the CDR3 is TGTGCCATCAGTAAGACTAGCGGGTCGAACACCGGGGAGCTGTTTTTT.

The chain recombines TRBV4-3 with TRBJ2-7, with 7 positions matching TRBD2. CDR1 and CDR2 (germline): LGHNA, YSLEER. With V trimmed by 3 bases and J by 0 bases, 5 bases remained unmatched. The CDR3 is made up of 15 amino acids. The CDR3 DNA reads TGCGCCAGCAGCCAGGACGGCGGGAGCTCCTACGAGCAGTACTTC. Its translation is CASSQDGGSSYEQYF.

The CDR3, as DNA: TGTGCCAGCCTCCGGGTAGCGGGAGAGTACGAGCAGTACTTC. Its protein is CASLRVAGEYEQYF. This sequence joins TRBV11-3 and TRBJ2-7, with TRBD2 matching 9 bases. The CDR3 extends over 14 amino acids. V shed 8 bases and J 4 bases; nucleotides not matched to a gene: 9. Germline V lookup: CDR1 SGHNT, CDR2 YENEEA.

V usage is TRBV6-5 and J usage is TRBJ1-1; the D is unclear. The V end was cut by 6 bases, the J end by 1 base, with 9 bases between. Germline values: CDR1 MNHEY, CDR2 SVGAGI. The CDR3 spans 13 residues. The CDR3 here is CASSPRKNTEAFF. The CDR3, as DNA: TGTGCCAGCAGCCCCCGTAAGAACACTGAAGCTTTCTTT.

This clone came up a few times. The rearrangement links TRBV20-1 to TRBJ2-2, with D uncertain. V was trimmed by 5 bases and J by 6 bases, leaving 7 bases between them. The length of the CDR3 is 11 residues. Germline V gene lookup returns CDR1 DFQATT and CDR2 SNEGSKA (reference sequence). CDR3 sequence reads: CSAPKSGELFF. In DNA form, the CDR3 reads TGCAGTGCTCCTAAATCCGGGGAGCTGTTTTTT.

The rearrangement uses TRBV5-4 and TRBJ2-1, with 12 bases matching TRBD2. Per germline, CDR1 SGHNT and CDR2 YYREEE (reference sequence). This CDR3 has 15 residues. The V gene end was trimmed by 6 bases and the J gene end by 4 bases; junction bases not matched to a gene: 5. DNA of the CDR3: TGTGCCAGCACGGCTGGGACTAGCGGGTACAATGAGCAGTTCTTC. The encoded protein is CASTAGTSGYNEQFF.

V and J are TRBV5-6 and TRBJ1-2, with unresolved D. CDR3 length equals 13 residues. V was pared by 4 bases and J by 1 base, with 8 bases between. CDR1 is SGHDT, CDR2 YYEEEE, per germline. CDR3 sequence: CASSPAGNYGYTF. For the CDR3, the DNA is TGTGCCAGCAGCCCGGCAGGTAACTATGGCTACACCTTC.

The chain has TRBV7-9 and TRBJ2-1; 8 bases fit TRBD2. Unmatched junction bases numbered 5, after V lost 1 base and J lost 6 bases. The CDR3 runs to 15 residues. The germline V gene has CDR1 SEHNR and CDR2 FQNEAQ (reference sequence). This CDR3 is CASSLEGLAGNEQFF. CDR3 DNA: TGTGCCAGCAGCTTAGAGGGTCTAGCGGGCAATGAGCAGTTCTTC.

In its sample, this clone is medium-sized. CDR3 amino acids: CAWKRRVAYGYTF. CDR3 bases: TGTGCCTGGAAGCGCAGGGTAGCCTATGGCTACACCTTC. The chain is built from TRBV30 and TRBJ1-2, with D perhaps matching TRBD1 (5 bases). Trimming cost V 4 bases and J 4 bases, with 13 bases left between them. Germline V CDR1 and CDR2: GTSNPN, SVGIG (reference sequence). This CDR3 comprises 13 residues.

The sample holds one count of this clone. The chain joins TRBV5-1 to TRBJ2-5; maybe TRBD2 (6 bases). The CDR3 totals 16 residues. V dropped 0 bases and J dropped 1 base, with 13 bases sitting between them. CDR1 is SGHRS, CDR2 YFSETQ, per germline. The CDR3 spells CASSLAGTVPQETQYF. The CDR3 DNA sequence: TGCGCCAGCAGCTTGGCCGGGACTGTCCCCCAAGAGACCCAGTACTTC. The full variable domain, completed using reference TRBV5-1 and TRBJ2-5, is KAGVTQTPRYLIKTRGQQVTLSCSPISGHRSVSWYQQTPGQGLQFLFEYFSETQRNKGNFPGRFSGRQFSNSRSEMNVSTLELGDSALYLCASSLAGTVPQETQYFGPGTRLLVL.

V gene TRBV7-7 combines with J gene TRBJ2-7, with 9 bases aligning to TRBD2. Germline CDR1 SSHAT, CDR2 FNYEAQ (reference sequence). The CDR3 consists of 12 residues. The junction had 3 bases not matched to a gene; V was cut back by 5 bases and J by 7 bases. The CDR3 nucleotides are TGTGCCAGCAGCCCGGCGGGGGGGGAGCAGTACTTC. Translated, it gives CASSPAGGEQYF.

This chain links TRBV10-1 with TRBJ2-5; D unresolved. V was trimmed by 4 bases and J by 1 base, leaving 7 bases between them. Germline CDR1 reads WNHNN; CDR2 reads SYGVQD (reference sequence). CDR3 length equals 13 residues. CDR3 DNA sequence: TGCGCCAGCAGTGGATACAGCCAAGAGACCCAGTACTTC. Its protein product is CASSGYSQETQYF.

A note on this clone: One end of the junction is discordant with germline, which a read error may explain. The rearrangement uses TRBV6-5 and TRBJ2-1; a possible D gene is TRBD2 (6 bases). The germline CDR1 and CDR2 sequences are MNHEY and SVGAGI. The CDR3 is 13 amino acids. CDR3 DNA: TGTGCCAGCAGTTACTCGAATGACGGGAGAGTCGTCTTC. This encodes CASSYSNDGRVVF.

The chain links TRBV7-9 to TRBJ2-5; 7 bases align to TRBD2. The ends lost 1 base at V and 5 bases at J; junction bases unmatched: 4. In germline, CDR1 is SEHNR, CDR2 FQNEAQ (reference sequence). This CDR3 is built from 14 residues. In nucleotides, the CDR3 is TGTGCCAGCAGCTTAGGAATGGGGGGGGAGACCCAGTACTTC. Amino acids: CASSLGMGGETQYF.